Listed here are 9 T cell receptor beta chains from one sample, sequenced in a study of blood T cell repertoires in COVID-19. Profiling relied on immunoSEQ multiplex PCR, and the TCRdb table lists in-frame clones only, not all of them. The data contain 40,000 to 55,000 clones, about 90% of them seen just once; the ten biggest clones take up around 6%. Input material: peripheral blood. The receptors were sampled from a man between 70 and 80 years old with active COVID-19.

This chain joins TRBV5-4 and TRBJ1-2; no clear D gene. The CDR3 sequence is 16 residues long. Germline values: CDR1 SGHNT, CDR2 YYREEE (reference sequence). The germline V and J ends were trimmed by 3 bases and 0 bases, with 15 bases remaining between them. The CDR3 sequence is CASSSANGPANYGYTF. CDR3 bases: TGTGCCAGCAGCTCGGCTAATGGGCCAGCTAACTATGGCTACACCTTC.

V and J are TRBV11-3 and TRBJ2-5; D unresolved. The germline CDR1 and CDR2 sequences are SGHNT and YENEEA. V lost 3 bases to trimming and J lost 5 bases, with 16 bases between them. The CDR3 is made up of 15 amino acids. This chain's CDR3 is CASSLGMFAGETQYF. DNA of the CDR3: TGTGCCAGCAGCTTGGGTATGTTCGCCGGGGAGACCCAGTACTTC. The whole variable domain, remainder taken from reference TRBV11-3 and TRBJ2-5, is EAGVVQSPRYKIIEKKQPVAFWCNPISGHNTLYWYLQNLGQGPELLIRYENEEAVDDSQLPKDRFSAERLKGVDSTLKIQPAELGDSAVYLCASSLGMFAGETQYFGPGTRLLVL.

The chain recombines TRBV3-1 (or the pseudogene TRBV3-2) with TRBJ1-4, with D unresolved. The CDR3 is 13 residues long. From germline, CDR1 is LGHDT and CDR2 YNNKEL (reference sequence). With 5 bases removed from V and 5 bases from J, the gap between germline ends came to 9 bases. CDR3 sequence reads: CASSSLSNEKLFF. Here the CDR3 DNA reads TGTGCCAGCAGCTCACTCTCAAATGAAAAACTGTTTTTT.

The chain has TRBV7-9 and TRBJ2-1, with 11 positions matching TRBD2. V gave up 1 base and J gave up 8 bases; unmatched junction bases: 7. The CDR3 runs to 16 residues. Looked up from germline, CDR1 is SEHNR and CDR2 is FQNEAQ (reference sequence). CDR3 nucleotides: TGTGCCAGCAGCTTAGTGGGTAGCGGGGGGGCGGATGAGCAGTTCTTC. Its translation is CASSLVGSGGADEQFF.

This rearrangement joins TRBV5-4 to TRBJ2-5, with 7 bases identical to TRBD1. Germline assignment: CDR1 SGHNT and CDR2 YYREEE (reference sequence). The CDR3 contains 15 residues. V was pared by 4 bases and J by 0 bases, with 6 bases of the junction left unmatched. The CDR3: CASSHRQGHQETQYF. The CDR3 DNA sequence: TGTGCCAGCAGCCACCGACAGGGACACCAAGAGACCCAGTACTTC. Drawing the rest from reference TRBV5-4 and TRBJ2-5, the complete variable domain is ETGVTQSPTHLIKTRGQQVTLRCSSQSGHNTVSWYQQALGQGPQFIFQYYREEENGRGNFPPRFSGLQFPNYSSELNVNALELDDSALYLCASSHRQGHQETQYFGPGTRLLVL.

This CDR3 is CASSQDSPGYSTLHF. In DNA, the CDR3 is TGTGCCAGCAGCCAAGATTCACCAGGGTATTCCACCCTCCACTTT. This chain uses TRBV14 with TRBJ1-6; possible D gene TRBD1, 5 bases. The CDR3 extends over 15 amino acids. Trimming pared 0 bases from V and 14 bases from J, leaving 17 bases between. Looked up from germline, CDR1 is SGHDN and CDR2 is FVKESK.

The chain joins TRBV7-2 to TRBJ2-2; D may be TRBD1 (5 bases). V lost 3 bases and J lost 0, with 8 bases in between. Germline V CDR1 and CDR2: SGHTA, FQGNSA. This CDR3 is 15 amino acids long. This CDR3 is CASSLQGTNTGELFF. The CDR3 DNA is TGTGCCAGCAGCTTGCAGGGAACGAACACCGGGGAGCTGTTTTTT. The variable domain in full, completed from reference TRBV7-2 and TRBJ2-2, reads GAGVSQSPSNKVTEKGKDVELRCDPISGHTALYWYRQSLGQGLEFLIYFQGNSAPDKSGLPSDRFSAERTGGSVSTLTIQRTQQEDSAVYLCASSLQGTNTGELFFGEGSRLTVL.

CDR3 DNA: TGTGCCAGCAGTTCCGGACAGGGGATCGGGGAGCTGTTTTTT. This gives the protein CASSSGQGIGELFF. The chain carries TRBV6-5 and TRBJ2-2; 9 bases line up with TRBD1. The germline CDR1 and CDR2 sequences are MNHEY and SVGAGI. V gave up 4 bases and J gave up 7 bases; unmatched junction bases: 4. The CDR3 loop spans 14 amino acids.

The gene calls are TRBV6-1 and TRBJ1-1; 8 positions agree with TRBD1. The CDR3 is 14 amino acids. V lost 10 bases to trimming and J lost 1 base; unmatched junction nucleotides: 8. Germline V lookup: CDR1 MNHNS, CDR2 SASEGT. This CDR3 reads CAINRGMENTEAFF. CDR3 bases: TGTGCCATAAACAGGGGGATGGAGAACACTGAAGCTTTCTTT.